The source of this T cell receptor (beta chain) is a study of patients and donors after allogeneic stem cell transplantation. TCRdb called the RT-PCR reads again in MiXCR, with one record for every CDR3 protein. The sample holds more than 150,000 distinct CDR3 sequences, around two fifths seen once. This clonotype was found a few times. CDR3 length: 15 amino acids. V shed 6 bases, J shed 3 bases, and the junction held 8 bases outside the gene matches. This sequence was found in a human donor who was either an allogeneic HSCT recipient or a stem cell or donor lymphocyte infusion donor (not recorded which). It is not recorded whose cells these are; they may come from a transplant donor. The rearrangement joins TRBV12-3 or TRBV12-4 to TRBJ2-1; 7 bases align to TRBD1. The sample was blood, either unsorted or a sorted T cell fraction (not recorded which). The CDR3 DNA is TGTGCCAGCAGACTTAGGGGGCCCGACTACAATGAGCAGTTCTTC. It codes for CASRLRGPDYNEQFF.